The 29 T cell receptor beta chains below all came from one sample that was sequenced in a study of cytomegalovirus exposure and HLA in healthy donors (dated by TCRdb to 2017 to 2019). Libraries were built with the immunoSEQ multiplex PCR assay. In its TCRdb copy, this immuneACCESS table keeps in-frame sequences only and misses some clones. Where compared with another copy, unresolved V genes explain less than half of these, and the others have no known cause. In all, the sample holds 140,000 to 150,000 clones, and roughly 87% of those were seen once. The ten largest clones represent 4.5% of the sample. The sequenced material came from PBMCs. The receptors were sampled from a man in his late teens or twenties in good health and CMV-seropositive.

This clone was counted once. The chain's CDR3 is CASTLTGVGEQFF. CDR3 sequence (DNA): TGTGCCAGTACCTTGACAGGGGTTGGTGAGCAGTTCTTC. V and J are TRBV19 and TRBJ2-1, with TRBD1 identical over 8 bases. The V gene end was trimmed by 7 bases and the J gene end by 9 bases; junction bases not matched to a gene: 8. The length of the CDR3 is 13 residues. CDR1 LNHDA and CDR2 SQIVND come from the germline V gene (reference sequence).

This chain joins TRBV18 and TRBJ1-2; TRBD1 matches 8 bases. V shed 3 bases and J 0 bases; nucleotides not matched to a gene: 6. Germline V CDR1 and CDR2: KGHSH, LQKENI. CDR3 length equals 16 residues. The CDR3 here is CASSPSVTGANYGYTF. The CDR3 region has the DNA TGTGCCAGCTCACCTTCGGTGACAGGGGCTAACTATGGCTACACCTTC.

J is TRBJ2-5 and V is TRBV30; 10 nucleotides match TRBD2. Trimming took 4 bases from V and 0 from J; bases not matched to a gene: 2. CDR3 length: 14 amino acids. CDR1 is GTSNPN, CDR2 SVGIG, per germline (reference sequence). CDR3 in DNA: TGTGCCTGGAAACTAGCGGGGTACCAAGAGACCCAGTACTTC. Translation gives CAWKLAGYQETQYF.

This clone was observed a handful of times. The CDR3 sequence: CASSLGQTYNEQFF. CDR3 sequence (DNA): TGTGCCAGCAGCTTAGGGCAGACCTACAATGAGCAGTTCTTC. The V and J genes are TRBV7-9 and TRBJ2-1; D remains unclear. The V gene's germline CDR1 is SEHNR and CDR2 FQNEAQ (reference sequence). The V gene lost 1 base and the J gene lost 2 bases, with 6 bases spanning the gap. The CDR3 runs 14 residues.

The chain carries TRBV19 and TRBJ1-3, with D possibly matching TRBD1 (5 bases). Germline-derived CDR1 and CDR2 are LNHDA and SQIVND (reference sequence). The CDR3 contains 14 residues. V lost 6 bases and J lost 1, with 10 bases in between. The CDR3 protein is CASRDDRSGNTIYF. The CDR3 DNA follows: TGTGCCAGTAGGGATGACAGATCTGGAAACACCATATATTTT. The full variable domain, rest sourced from reference TRBV19 and TRBJ1-3, is DGGITQSPKYLFRKEGQNVTLSCEQNLNHDAMYWYRQDPGQGLRLIYYSQIVNDFQKGDIAEGYSVSREKKESFPLTVTSAQKNPTAFYLCASRDDRSGNTIYFGEGSWLTVV.

The V gene is TRBV11-3, the J gene TRBJ1-1; D remains unclear. Trimming removed 5 bases at V and 7 bases at J, with 14 bases between. CDR3 length equals 13 residues. Germline CDR1 reads SGHNT; CDR2 reads YENEEA. CDR3 nucleotides: TGTGCCAGCAGCCCCCCTGGCACAAGTGAAGCTTTCTTT. Its protein product is CASSPPGTSEAFF.

This clone was observed once. V usage is TRBV13 and J usage is TRBJ1-1; TRBD1 is a possible D gene (6 bases). Between the trimmed V and J ends, which lost 8 bases and 6 bases, there was a span of 16 bases. Germline CDR1 PRHDT, CDR2 FYEKMQ (reference sequence). This CDR3 is built from 13 residues. In nucleotides, the CDR3 is TGTGCCAGCTTGTCCGGGGGGGCTGCTGAAGCTTTCTTT. The encoded protein is CASLSGGAAEAFF.

J is TRBJ1-1 and V is TRBV2; TRBD1 agrees at 9 bases. Germline V lookup: CDR1 SNHLY, CDR2 FYNNEI. CDR3 length: 14 residues. V shed 5 bases and J 5 bases; nucleotides not matched to a gene: 6. CDR3 coding DNA: TGTGCCAGCAGTTTGGGACAGGGAAAAACTGAAGCTTTCTTT. Protein sequence: CASSLGQGKTEAFF.

The CDR3 is CASSLTGVSDYGYTF. The DNA for the CDR3 is TGCGCCAGCAGCTTGACAGGGGTCTCTGACTATGGCTACACCTTC. The V call is TRBV5-1, the J call TRBJ1-2, with TRBD1 matching 7 bases. The CDR3 is 15 amino acids. The germline V gene encodes CDR1 SGHRS and CDR2 YFSETQ. Germline trimming cut 1 base from V and 3 bases from J; bases unmatched to any gene: 6.

The CDR3 loop is CAWSRTSGFYEQYF. The DNA for the CDR3 is TGTGCCTGGAGTCGGACTAGCGGCTTCTACGAGCAGTACTTC. The chain combines TRBV30 with TRBJ2-7; TRBD2 matches 10 bases. Germline CDR1 is GTSNPN and CDR2 is SVGIG (reference sequence). Trimming at V came to 2 bases and at J to 3 bases, leaving 4 bases not matched to a gene. The CDR3 is 14 amino acids.

The V call is TRBV5-4, the J call TRBJ2-7; tentative D call: TRBD2 (6 bases). Trimming took 0 bases from V and 0 from J, leaving 16 bases between them. CDR3 length: 17 amino acids. From germline, CDR1 is SGHNT and CDR2 YYREEE (reference sequence). As DNA, the CDR3 is TGTGCCAGCAGCTTGGGGGGTCGGGCGGGGAGCTCCTACGAGCAGTACTTC. Amino acid sequence: CASSLGGRAGSSYEQYF.

V is TRBV6-1 and J is TRBJ2-7; weak D call: TRBD1 (6 bases). V was shortened by 4 bases and J by 0 bases, with 10 bases between the two germline ends. CDR1 is MNHNS and CDR2 is SASEGT in the germline V gene. This CDR3 is built from 14 residues. The CDR3 DNA follows: TGTGCCAGCAGTGGGCTGGACAGCTCCTACGAGCAGTACTTC. It translates to CASSGLDSSYEQYF.

The rearrangement uses TRBV28 and TRBJ1-5; TRBD1 is a possible D gene (6 bases). Trimming shortened V by 2 bases and J by 2 bases, and 7 bases separated the two germline ends. The CDR3 loop spans 14 amino acids. Per the germline V gene, CDR1 is MDHEN and CDR2 is SYDVKM. The CDR3 sequence is CASSLAGGNQPQHF. CDR3 in DNA: TGTGCCAGCAGTTTAGCAGGGGGCAATCAGCCCCAGCATTTT.

The chain employs TRBV6-5 and TRBJ2-2; D is uncertain. CDR3 length: 15 amino acids. V lost 5 bases, J lost 6 bases, and 16 bases lay in between. CDR1 and CDR2 from the germline V gene are MNHEY and SVGAGI. CDR3 sequence reads: CASSTSIMQAGELFF. The DNA of the CDR3 is TGTGCCAGCAGTACCTCTATAATGCAAGCCGGGGAGCTGTTTTTT.

This chain uses TRBV5-1 with TRBJ1-1, with D maybe TRBD1 (5 bases). The germline V gene encodes CDR1 SGHRS and CDR2 YFSETQ. Deletions cut 4 bases from V and 0 bases from J, with 10 bases between. This CDR3 spans 14 amino acids. CDR3: CASSATELNTEAFF. CDR3 DNA: TGCGCCAGCAGCGCGACAGAGTTGAACACTGAAGCTTTCTTT.

A single count supports this clone. V and J are TRBV18 and TRBJ1-6; TRBD1 aligns across 7 bases. V shed 6 bases, J shed 5 bases, and the junction held 4 bases outside the gene matches. The CDR3 is 14 residues long. Germline lookup yields CDR1 KGHSH and CDR2 LQKENI. CDR3 protein: CASSPQGDNSPLHF. The CDR3, as DNA: TGTGCCAGCTCCCCTCAGGGGGATAATTCACCCCTCCACTTT.

The V call is TRBV2, the J call TRBJ2-1, with TRBD1 matching over 9 bases. The CDR3 is 15 residues long. Per the germline V gene, CDR1 is SNHLY and CDR2 is FYNNEI. The V gene end was trimmed by 3 bases and the J gene end by 8 bases; junction bases not matched to a gene: 8. Here the CDR3 DNA reads TGTGCCAGCAGTGACACCGGGACAGGGAAGGATGAGCAGTTCTTC. It is translated as CASSDTGTGKDEQFF.

The chain uses TRBV5-1 and TRBJ2-2; perhaps TRBD1 as D (6 bases). This CDR3 contains 15 residues. V was cut by 0 bases and J by 5 bases, with 11 bases left in between. Germline V gives CDR1 SGHRS, CDR2 YFSETQ. CDR3 residues: CASSLDRVGTGELFF. In DNA form, the CDR3 reads TGCGCCAGCAGCTTGGACAGGGTGGGAACCGGGGAGCTGTTTTTT.

The CDR3 DNA reads as TGTGCCAGCAGTTTTGGTGCTAGCGGGGGGGAGCAGTTCTTC. Amino acids: CASSFGASGGEQFF. The genes are TRBV27 and TRBJ2-1, with TRBD2 matching over 11 bases. V gave up 3 bases and J gave up 10 bases; unmatched junction bases: 5. The CDR3 has 14 amino acids. Germline V gives CDR1 MNHEY, CDR2 SMNVEV (reference sequence).

The chain couples TRBV5-6 to TRBJ1-1; D perhaps matches TRBD1 (6 bases). There are 13 residues in the CDR3. The V end was cut by 0 bases, the J end by 7 bases, with 10 bases between. Germline V CDR1 and CDR2: SGHDT, YYEEEE. The CDR3 DNA reads TGTGCCAGCAGCTTGGCTGGACAGAATGAAGCTTTCTTT. This gives the protein CASSLAGQNEAFF.

In this sample, this clone turned up a few times. V usage is TRBV5-4 and J usage is TRBJ2-7; D unclear. Trimming took off 0 bases at V and 5 bases at J, with 6 bases between the two ends. Germline assignment: CDR1 SGHNT and CDR2 YYREEE (reference sequence). This CDR3 is built from 12 residues. The CDR3, as DNA: TGTGCCAGCAGCTTGGTGGGCCACGAGCAGTACTTC. Its protein product is CASSLVGHEQYF.

The CDR3 DNA reads TGTGCCAGTAGTATGAGTAGGGGGGGTTTTGGGAGCAATCAGCCCCAGCATTTT. This codes for CASSMSRGGFGSNQPQHF. The V gene is TRBV19, the J gene TRBJ1-5, with D possibly being TRBD1 (6 bases). The CDR3 is 18 amino acids. The germline V gene encodes CDR1 LNHDA and CDR2 SQIVND (reference sequence). V was cut by 3 bases and J by 1 base, with 19 bases left in between.

The gene calls are TRBV5-6 and TRBJ1-1; D ambiguous. V was shortened by 0 bases and J by 3 bases, with 3 bases between the two germline ends. Germline CDR1 reads SGHDT; CDR2 reads YYEEEE. This CDR3 is built from 12 residues. The chain's CDR3 is CASSLVDTEAFF. The CDR3 coding sequence is TGTGCCAGCAGCTTGGTAGACACTGAAGCTTTCTTT.

This clone appeared a few times. The chain combines TRBV6-5 with TRBJ1-2; TRBD1 might be the D (5 bases). V was pared by 5 bases and J by 5 bases, with 6 bases between. This CDR3 region has 11 residues. Germline assignment: CDR1 MNHEY and CDR2 SVGAGI. DNA of the CDR3: TGTGCCAGCAGTCCAGGGTATGGCTACACCTTC. Its translation is CASSPGYGYTF.

The chain recombines TRBV11-2 with TRBJ2-1, with 7 positions matching TRBD1. The CDR3 runs to 15 residues. Germline trimming cut 5 bases from V and 0 bases from J; bases unmatched to any gene: 4. Per the germline V gene, CDR1 is SGHAT and CDR2 is FQNNGV. The DNA of the CDR3 is TGTGCCAGCAGCCCCGACAGGGCCTCCTACAATGAGCAGTTCTTC. Amino acids: CASSPDRASYNEQFF.

The CDR3 nucleotides are TGTGCCTGGTCTGCCGGGGGGTCGAGCTATGGCTACACCTTC. Its protein is CAWSAGGSSYGYTF. The chain links TRBV30 to TRBJ1-2; a possible D gene is TRBD1 (5 bases). The CDR3 totals 14 residues. The germline V gene has CDR1 GTSNPN and CDR2 SVGIG (reference sequence). V was cut by 5 bases and J by 4 bases, with 17 bases left in between.

The J gene is TRBJ2-1, the V gene TRBV27; D is unclear. The germline V gene has CDR1 MNHEY and CDR2 SMNVEV (reference sequence). Trimming left V 7 bases short and J 0 bases short, with 13 bases between. There are 15 residues in the CDR3. In DNA, the CDR3 is TGTGCCAGCACTTTTACGACGGGCTCCTACAATGAGCAGTTCTTC. It codes for CASTFTTGSYNEQFF.

This sequence joins TRBV28 and TRBJ1-5; possible D gene TRBD1, 6 bases. The CDR3 runs 16 residues. Trimming stripped 6 bases from V and 2 bases from J, with 17 bases between. From germline, CDR1 is MDHEN and CDR2 SYDVKM. CDR3 nucleotide sequence: TGTGCCAGCAGCCACAAACAGGGTATCGGCAATCAGCCCCAGCATTTT. Translated: CASSHKQGIGNQPQHF.

V is TRBV14 and J is TRBJ2-7; 7 bases match TRBD2. Germline lookup yields CDR1 SGHDN and CDR2 FVKESK. The V segment lost 0 bases and the J segment 6 bases; nucleotides outside the gene matches: 5. The CDR3 covers 14 residues. CDR3: CASSQDSTGGEQYF. The CDR3 bases are TGTGCCAGCAGCCAAGATTCGACGGGGGGCGAGCAGTACTTC.